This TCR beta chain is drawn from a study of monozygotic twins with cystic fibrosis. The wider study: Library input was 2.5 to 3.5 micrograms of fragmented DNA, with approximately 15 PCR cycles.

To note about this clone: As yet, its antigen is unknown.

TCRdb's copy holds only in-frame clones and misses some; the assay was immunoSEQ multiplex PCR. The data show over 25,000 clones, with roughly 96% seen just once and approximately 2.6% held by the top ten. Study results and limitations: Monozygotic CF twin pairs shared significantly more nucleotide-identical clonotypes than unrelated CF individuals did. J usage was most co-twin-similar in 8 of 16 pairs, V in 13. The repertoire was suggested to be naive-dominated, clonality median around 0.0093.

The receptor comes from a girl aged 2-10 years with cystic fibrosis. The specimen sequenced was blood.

CDR3 amino acids: CASSPGGGGWTDTQYF. CDR3 bases: TGCGCCAGCAGCCCCGGAGGGGGAGGTTGGACAGATACGCAGTATTTT. The V gene is TRBV4-3, the J gene TRBJ2-3; either TRBD1 or TRBD2 may fit D (6 bases each). This CDR3 contains 16 residues. With 4 bases removed from V and 3 bases from J, the gap between germline ends came to 17 bases. Germline V gene sequence: CDR1 LGHNA, CDR2 YSLEER.